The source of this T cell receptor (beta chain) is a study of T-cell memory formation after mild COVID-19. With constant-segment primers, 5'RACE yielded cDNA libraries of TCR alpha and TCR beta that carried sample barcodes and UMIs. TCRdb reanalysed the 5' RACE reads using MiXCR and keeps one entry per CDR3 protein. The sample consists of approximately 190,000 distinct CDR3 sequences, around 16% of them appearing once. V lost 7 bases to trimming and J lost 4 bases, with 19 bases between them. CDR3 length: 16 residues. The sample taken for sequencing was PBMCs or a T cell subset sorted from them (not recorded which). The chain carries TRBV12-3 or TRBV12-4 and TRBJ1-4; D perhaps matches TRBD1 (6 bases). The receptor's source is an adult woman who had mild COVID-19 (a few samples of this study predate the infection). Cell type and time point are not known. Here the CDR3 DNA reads TGTGCCAGCACCATAAGGCGGGACACCTTTAATGAAAAACTGTTTTTT. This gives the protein CASTIRRDTFNEKLFF.